These 16 T cell receptor beta chains were all obtained from the same sample, sequenced in a study of PD-1 blockade in classical Hodgkin lymphoma. Regarding time point: cycle 4 day 1 (C4D1), after six to seven weeks of nivolumab. No patient escaped relapse after autologous stem cell transplantation, and brentuximab vedotin exposure varied. Some clones are missing from TCRdb's copy, which holds only in-frame ones; the method was immunoSEQ multiplex PCR. The sample consists of about 46,000 clones, about 80% of them appearing once. The source material was peripheral blood mononuclear cells (PBMCs), sampled before the fourth cycle of nivolumab. These TCRs come from a human donor with classical Hodgkin lymphoma.

The genes are TRBV5-4 and TRBJ2-4; D is uncertain. Germline CDR1 reads SGHNT; CDR2 reads YYREEE (reference sequence). The CDR3 sequence is 15 residues long. Trimming cost V 4 bases and J 4 bases, with 15 bases left between them. The CDR3 reads CASSAMTGSKNIQYF. The CDR3 DNA is TGTGCCAGCAGCGCGATGACTGGCAGTAAAAACATTCAGTACTTC.

This clone has only one observation. The chain carries TRBV5-3 and TRBJ1-5; a possible D gene is TRBD1 (6 bases). TRBV5-3 is an ORF, and what it does is uncertain. This CDR3 region has 16 residues. Trimming shortened V by 0 bases and J by 0 bases, and 10 bases separated the two germline ends. The CDR3 sequence is CARSLGTENSNQPQHF. DNA of the CDR3: TGTGCCAGAAGCTTGGGGACAGAGAATAGCAATCAGCCCCAGCATTTT.

This clone occurred once. V and J are TRBV9 and TRBJ2-7; the D gene is possibly TRBD1 (6 bases). CDR3 length equals 15 residues. Germline V CDR1 and CDR2: SGDLS, YYNGEE. V lost 0 bases and J 4 bases, leaving 14 bases between the germline ends. The CDR3 DNA reads TGTGCCAGCAGCGTAGGGGACACCAAACAATACGAGCAGTACTTC. Residues: CASSVGDTKQYEQYF.

The sample holds one count of this clone. This sample also contains other DNA sequences that code for the same CDR3. V usage is TRBV4-3 and J usage is TRBJ1-2; 8 bases map to TRBD1. Looked up from germline, CDR1 is LGHNA and CDR2 is YSLEER. The CDR3 runs 15 residues. J was trimmed by 2 bases and V by 0 bases; bases with no gene match: 2. In DNA, the CDR3 is TGCGCCAGCAGCCAAGATCCAGGGGGCAACTATGGCTACACCTTC. This translates into CASSQDPGGNYGYTF.

This clone was counted only a few times. The gene calls are TRBV2 and TRBJ2-7; D is undetermined. The CDR3 sequence is 11 residues long. The germline CDR1 and CDR2 sequences are SNHLY and FYNNEI. The germline V and J ends were trimmed by 3 bases and 6 bases, with 6 bases remaining between them. This CDR3 is CASSDLVEQYF. The DNA of the CDR3 is TGTGCCAGCAGTGATTTGGTCGAGCAGTACTTC.

This sequence joins TRBV28 and TRBJ1-1, with D perhaps matching TRBD1 (5 bases). V lost 2 bases to trimming and J lost 5 bases, with 15 bases between them. The CDR3 is 15 amino acids. Germline lookup yields CDR1 MDHEN and CDR2 SYDVKM. This CDR3 is CASSLISRDETEAFF. The CDR3, as DNA: TGTGCCAGCAGTTTAATCAGTAGGGACGAAACTGAAGCTTTCTTT.

This clone was recorded a few times. The chain is built from TRBV6-5 and TRBJ1-5, with a weak D call TRBD1 (6 bases). Trimming stripped 4 bases from V and 3 bases from J, with 16 bases between. Germline CDR1 and CDR2: MNHEY and SVGAGI. This CDR3 contains 16 residues. DNA for the CDR3: TGTGCCAGCAGTTCCCAGGGGATCCGTTACAATCAGCCCCAGCATTTT. Protein: CASSSQGIRYNQPQHF.

The chain has TRBV19 and TRBJ1-1; D not resolved. V was cut by 5 bases and J by 1 base, with 11 bases left in between. Germline lookup yields CDR1 LNHDA and CDR2 SQIVND (reference sequence). This CDR3 region has 14 residues. CDR3 nucleotide sequence: TGTGCCAGTAGTCTGTGGGCCGAGAACACTGAAGCTTTCTTT. As protein: CASSLWAENTEAFF.

This clone has more than one count but fewer than ten. V and J are TRBV10-3 and TRBJ1-2; D unresolved. CDR1 is ENHRY and CDR2 is SYGVKD in the germline V gene. This CDR3 is built from 15 residues. The ends were cut back, 3 bases at V and 2 bases at J, with 13 bases in the middle. CDR3 nucleotides: TGTGCCATCAGTGACCCGGGAGAGTCCAACTATGGCTACACCTTC. Translation: CAISDPGESNYGYTF.

CDR3 sequence: CASSLTGGFNYGYTF. In DNA, the CDR3 is TGCGCCAGCAGCTTGACAGGCGGATTCAACTATGGCTACACCTTC. The genes are TRBV5-1 and TRBJ1-2; D is possibly TRBD1 (5 bases). From germline, CDR1 is SGHRS and CDR2 YFSETQ. The V and J ends lost 1 base and 2 bases respectively, with 12 bases between them. This CDR3 spans 15 amino acids.

The chain has TRBV18 and TRBJ2-6; D is possibly TRBD1 (6 bases). The CDR3 is 19 amino acids. Germline V gene sequence: CDR1 KGHSH, CDR2 LQKENI. Trimming removed 3 bases from V and 0 bases from J, with 18 bases in between. CDR3 DNA sequence: TGTGCCAGCTCACCTAAACTCAGGGGACCAAGCTCTGGGGCCAACGTCCTGACTTTC. Translated, it gives CASSPKLRGPSSGANVLTF. Filled out from reference TRBV18 and TRBJ2-6, the complete variable domain reads NAGVMQNPRHLVRRRGQEARLRCSPMKGHSHVYWYRQLPEEGLKFMVYLQKENIIDESGMPKERFSAEFPKEGPSILRIQQVVRGDSAAYFCASSPKLRGPSSGANVLTFGAGSRLTVL.

The rearrangement joins TRBV28 to TRBJ1-5, with D possibly matching TRBD1 (5 bases). V lost 11 bases and J 9 bases, leaving 17 bases between the germline ends. The CDR3 spans 12 residues. CDR1 and CDR2 from the germline V gene are MDHEN and SYDVKM. CDR3 DNA: TGTGCCGGGGGGGTGTGGGGACGGCCCCAGCATTTT. Protein product: CAGGVWGRPQHF.

The gene calls are TRBV2 and TRBJ2-1; TRBD2 matches at 7 bases. The CDR3 is made up of 14 amino acids. Germline-derived CDR1 and CDR2 are SNHLY and FYNNEI. Losses at the gene ends were 6 bases for V and 7 bases for J; bases not matched to a gene: 9. The CDR3 region has the DNA TGTGCCAGCAGCCCCGGGAGGTCGTCAAATGAGCAGTTCTTC. Translation gives CASSPGRSSNEQFF.

In this sample, this clone turned up once. The CDR3 DNA sequence: TGTGCCACCAGCAGAGATCCCCCATTCGGGGAGCTGTTTTTT. It yields the protein CATSRDPPFGELFF. The chain carries TRBV15 and TRBJ2-2; no reliable D call. Germline V CDR1 and CDR2: LNHNV, YYDKDF (reference sequence). The length of the CDR3 is 14 residues. The ends were cut back, 0 bases at V and 7 bases at J, with 9 bases in the middle.

This sequence joins TRBV29-1 and TRBJ1-4; a possible D gene is TRBD1 (6 bases). This CDR3 spans 13 amino acids. Trimming shortened V by 5 bases and J by 2 bases, and 9 bases separated the two germline ends. Germline CDR1 SQVTM, CDR2 ANQGSEA. CDR3 protein: CSVPGATNEKLFF. CDR3 DNA: TGCAGCGTTCCGGGGGCCACTAATGAAAAACTGTTTTTT.

The V gene is TRBV29-1, the J gene TRBJ1-1; D remains ambiguous. The ends were cut back, 4 bases at V and 0 bases at J, with 12 bases in the middle. CDR1 SQVTM and CDR2 ANQGSEA come from the germline V gene. This CDR3 comprises 14 residues. The CDR3 DNA reads as TGCAGCGTTGGCCCTAGGCTCATGAACACTGAAGCTTTCTTT. It specifies CSVGPRLMNTEAFF.